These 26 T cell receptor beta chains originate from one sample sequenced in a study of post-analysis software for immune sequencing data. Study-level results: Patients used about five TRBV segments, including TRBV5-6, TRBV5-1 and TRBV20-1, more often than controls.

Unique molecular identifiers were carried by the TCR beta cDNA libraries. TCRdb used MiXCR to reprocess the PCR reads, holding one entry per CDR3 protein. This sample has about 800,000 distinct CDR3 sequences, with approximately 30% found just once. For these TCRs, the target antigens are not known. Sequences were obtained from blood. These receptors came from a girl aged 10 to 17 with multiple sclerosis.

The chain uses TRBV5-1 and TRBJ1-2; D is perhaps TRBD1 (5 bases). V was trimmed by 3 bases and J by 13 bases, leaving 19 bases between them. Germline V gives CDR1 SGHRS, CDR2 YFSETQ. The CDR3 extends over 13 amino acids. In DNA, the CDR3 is TGCGCCAGCAGCTCCGCGCAGGGTACTTGGGGCACCTTC. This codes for CASSSAQGTWGTF. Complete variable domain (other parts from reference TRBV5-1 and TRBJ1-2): KAGVTQTPRYLIKTRGQQVTLSCSPISGHRSVSWYQQTPGQGLQFLFEYFSETQRNKGNFPGRFSGRQFSNSRSEMNVSTLELGDSALYLCASSSAQGTWGTFGSGTRLTVV.

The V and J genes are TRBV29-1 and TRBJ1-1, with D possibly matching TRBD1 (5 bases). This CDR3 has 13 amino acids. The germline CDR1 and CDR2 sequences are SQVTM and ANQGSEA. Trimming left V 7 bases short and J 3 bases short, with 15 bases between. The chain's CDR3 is CSAGRGAYTEAFF. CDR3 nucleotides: TGCAGCGCCGGAAGAGGGGCCTACACTGAAGCTTTCTTT.

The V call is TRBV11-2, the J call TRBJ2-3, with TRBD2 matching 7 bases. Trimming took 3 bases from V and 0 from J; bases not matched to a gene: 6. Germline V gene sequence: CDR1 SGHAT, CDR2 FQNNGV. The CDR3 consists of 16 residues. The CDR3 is CASSFPSGTSTDTQYF. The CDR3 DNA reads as TGTGCCAGCAGCTTCCCTAGCGGTACTAGCACAGATACGCAGTATTTT.

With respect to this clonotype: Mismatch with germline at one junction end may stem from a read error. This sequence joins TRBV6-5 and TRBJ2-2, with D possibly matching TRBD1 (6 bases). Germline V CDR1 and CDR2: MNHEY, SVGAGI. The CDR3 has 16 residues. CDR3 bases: TGTGCCAGCAGTTACTTTGGACAGCCGAACACCGGGGAGCGGTTTTTT. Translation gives CASSYFGQPNTGERFF.

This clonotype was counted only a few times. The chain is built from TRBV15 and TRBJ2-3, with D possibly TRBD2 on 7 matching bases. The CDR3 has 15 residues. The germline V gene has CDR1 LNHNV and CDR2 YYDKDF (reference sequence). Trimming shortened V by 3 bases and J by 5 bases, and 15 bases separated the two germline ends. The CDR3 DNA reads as TGTGCCACCAGCAGGGCAGGGGAGGGTCGAGATACGCAGTATTTT. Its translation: CATSRAGEGRDTQYF.

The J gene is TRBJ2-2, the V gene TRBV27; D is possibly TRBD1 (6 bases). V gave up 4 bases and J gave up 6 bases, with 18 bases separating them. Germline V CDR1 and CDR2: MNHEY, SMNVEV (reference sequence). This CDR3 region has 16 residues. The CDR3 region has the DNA TGTGCCAGCAGTTCTTGGCCGCAGACAGGCTCCGGGGAGCTGTTTTTT. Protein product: CASSSWPQTGSGELFF.

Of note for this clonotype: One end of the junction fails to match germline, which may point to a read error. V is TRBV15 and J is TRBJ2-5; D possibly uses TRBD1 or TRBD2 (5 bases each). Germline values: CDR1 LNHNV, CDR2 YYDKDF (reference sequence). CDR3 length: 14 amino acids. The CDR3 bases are TGTGCCACCGGACTGGGCAGGGTCCAAGAGACCCGGTACTTC. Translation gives CATGLGRVQETRYF.

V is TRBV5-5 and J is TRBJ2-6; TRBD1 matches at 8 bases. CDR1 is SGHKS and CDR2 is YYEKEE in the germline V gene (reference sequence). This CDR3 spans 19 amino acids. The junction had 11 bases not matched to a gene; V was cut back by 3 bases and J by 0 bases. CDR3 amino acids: CASSSRPGTGISGANVLTF. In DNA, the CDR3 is TGTGCCAGCAGCTCGCGTCCCGGGACAGGAATCTCTGGGGCCAACGTCCTGACTTTC.

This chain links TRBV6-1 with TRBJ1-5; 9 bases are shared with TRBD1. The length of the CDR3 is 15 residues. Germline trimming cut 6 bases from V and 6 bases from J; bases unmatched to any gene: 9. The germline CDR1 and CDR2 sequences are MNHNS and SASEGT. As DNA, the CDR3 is TGTGCCAGCAGGTTGACAGGGGGAATGAGTCAGCCCCAGCATTTT. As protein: CASRLTGGMSQPQHF.

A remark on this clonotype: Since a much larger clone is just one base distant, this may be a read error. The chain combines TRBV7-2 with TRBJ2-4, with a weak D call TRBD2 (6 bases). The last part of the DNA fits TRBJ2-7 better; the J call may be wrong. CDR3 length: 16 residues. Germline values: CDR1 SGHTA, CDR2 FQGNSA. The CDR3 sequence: CASSLVGNGSTYEQYF. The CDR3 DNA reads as TGTGCCAGCAGCTTAGTAGGTAACGGGAGCACTTACGAGCAGTACTTC.

CDR3 sequence: CASSYSSSGANEQFF. The CDR3 DNA follows: TGTGCCAGCAGTTACTCTAGTTCCGGGGCGAATGAGCAGTTCTTC. This chain uses TRBV6-6 with TRBJ2-1; D may correspond to TRBD1 or TRBD2 (5 bases each). Germline CDR1 and CDR2: MNHNY and SVGAGI (reference sequence). The V end lost 0 bases, the J end lost 7 bases, and 13 bases lay between the germline ends. This CDR3 contains 15 residues.

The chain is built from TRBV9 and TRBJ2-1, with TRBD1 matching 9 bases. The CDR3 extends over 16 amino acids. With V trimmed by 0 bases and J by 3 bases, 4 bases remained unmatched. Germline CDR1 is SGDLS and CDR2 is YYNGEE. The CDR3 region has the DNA TGTGCCAGCAGCGTAGGGACGGGACAGGGCTACAATGAGCAGTTCTTC. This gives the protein CASSVGTGQGYNEQFF.

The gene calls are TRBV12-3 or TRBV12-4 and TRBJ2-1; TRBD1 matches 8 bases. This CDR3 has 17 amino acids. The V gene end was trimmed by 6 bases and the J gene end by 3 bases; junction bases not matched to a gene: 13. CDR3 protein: CASRPRAGGMVYNEQFF. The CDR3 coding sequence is TGTGCCAGCAGACCCCGGGCAGGGGGCATGGTCTACAATGAGCAGTTCTTC.

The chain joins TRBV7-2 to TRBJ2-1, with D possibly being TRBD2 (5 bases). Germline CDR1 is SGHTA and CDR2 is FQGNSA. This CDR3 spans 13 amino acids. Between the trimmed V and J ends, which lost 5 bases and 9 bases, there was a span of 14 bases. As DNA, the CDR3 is TGTGCCAGCAGCCTCGGGGTTAGTCGTGAGCAGTTCTTC. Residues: CASSLGVSREQFF.

This CDR3 reads CSARDREGNQPQHF. In DNA, the CDR3 is TGCAGTGCTAGAGATCGTGAGGGGAATCAGCCCCAGCATTTT. V usage is TRBV20-1 and J usage is TRBJ1-5, with D tentatively TRBD1 (5 bases). V dropped 0 bases and J dropped 4 bases, with 10 bases sitting between them. The length of the CDR3 is 14 residues. Germline V gives CDR1 DFQATT, CDR2 SNEGSKA (reference sequence).

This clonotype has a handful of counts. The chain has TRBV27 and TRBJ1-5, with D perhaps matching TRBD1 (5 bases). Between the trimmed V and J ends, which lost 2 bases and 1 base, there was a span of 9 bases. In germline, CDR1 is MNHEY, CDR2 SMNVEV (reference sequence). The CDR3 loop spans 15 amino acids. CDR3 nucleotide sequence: TGTGCCAGCAGTTTAATGGGACCGAGCAATCAGCCCCAGCATTTT. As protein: CASSLMGPSNQPQHF.

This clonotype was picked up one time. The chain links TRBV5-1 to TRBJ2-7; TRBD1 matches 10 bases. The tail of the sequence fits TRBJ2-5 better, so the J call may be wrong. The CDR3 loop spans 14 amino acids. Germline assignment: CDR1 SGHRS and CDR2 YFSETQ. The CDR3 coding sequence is TGCGCCAGCAGCTCGACAGGGGGCGCGGAGACCCAGTACTTC. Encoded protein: CASSSTGGAETQYF.

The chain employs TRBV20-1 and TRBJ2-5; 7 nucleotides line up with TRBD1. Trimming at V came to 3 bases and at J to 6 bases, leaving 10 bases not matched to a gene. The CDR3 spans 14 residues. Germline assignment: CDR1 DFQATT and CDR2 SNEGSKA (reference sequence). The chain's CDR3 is CSAREAGGVQTQYF. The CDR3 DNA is TGCAGTGCTAGGGAGGCAGGGGGTGTGCAGACCCAGTACTTC.

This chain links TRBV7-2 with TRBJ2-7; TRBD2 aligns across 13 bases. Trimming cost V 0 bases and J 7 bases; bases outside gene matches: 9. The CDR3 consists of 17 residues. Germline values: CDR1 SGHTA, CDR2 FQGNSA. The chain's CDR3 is CASSLAGTSGTYNEQYF. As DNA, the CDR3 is TGTGCCAGCAGCTTAGCAGGGACTAGCGGGACCTACAATGAGCAGTACTTC.

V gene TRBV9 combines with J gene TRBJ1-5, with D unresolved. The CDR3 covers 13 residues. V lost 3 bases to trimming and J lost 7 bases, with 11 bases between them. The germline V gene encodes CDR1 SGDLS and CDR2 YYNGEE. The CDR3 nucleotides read TGTGCCAGCAGCGCCTTAGACGGGCAGCCCCAGCATTTT. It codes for CASSALDGQPQHF.

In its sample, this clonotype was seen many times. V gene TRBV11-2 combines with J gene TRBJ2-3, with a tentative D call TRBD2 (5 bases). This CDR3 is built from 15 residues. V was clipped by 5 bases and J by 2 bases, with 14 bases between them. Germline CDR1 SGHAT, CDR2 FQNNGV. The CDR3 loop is CASSLRAGNTDTQYF. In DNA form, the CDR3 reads TGTGCCAGCAGCCTCCGCGCCGGGAACACAGATACGCAGTATTTT.

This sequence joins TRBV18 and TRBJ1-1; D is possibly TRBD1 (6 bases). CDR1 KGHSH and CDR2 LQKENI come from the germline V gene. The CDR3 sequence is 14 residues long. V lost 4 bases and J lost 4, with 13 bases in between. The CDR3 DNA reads TGTGCCAGCTCACTGAGTACGGGGGCCACTGAAGCTTTCTTT. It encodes CASSLSTGATEAFF.

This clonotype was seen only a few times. CDR3 protein: CASRSGRSRYGYTF. In DNA form, the CDR3 reads TGTGCCAGCAGGTCGGGGCGGAGCCGCTATGGCTACACCTTC. The genes are TRBV6-5 and TRBJ1-2; maybe TRBD1 (5 bases). Germline CDR1 reads MNHEY; CDR2 reads SVGAGI. The length of the CDR3 is 14 residues. V was cut by 6 bases and J by 4 bases, with 15 bases left in between.

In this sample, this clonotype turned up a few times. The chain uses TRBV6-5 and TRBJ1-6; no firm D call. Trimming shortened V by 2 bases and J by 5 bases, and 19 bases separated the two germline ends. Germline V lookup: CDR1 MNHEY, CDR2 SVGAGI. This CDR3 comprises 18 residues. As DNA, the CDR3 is TGTGCCAGCAGTTACACCGGCCCCATCCTCCAGCATAATTCACCCCTCCACTTT. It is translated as CASSYTGPILQHNSPLHF.

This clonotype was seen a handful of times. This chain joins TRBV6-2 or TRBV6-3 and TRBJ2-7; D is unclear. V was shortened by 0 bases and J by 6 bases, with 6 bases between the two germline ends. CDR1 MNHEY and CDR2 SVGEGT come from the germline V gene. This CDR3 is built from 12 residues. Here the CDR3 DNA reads TGTGCCAGCAGTTACTCCTTCACCGAGCAGTACTTC. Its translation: CASSYSFTEQYF.

DNA for the CDR3: TGTGCCAGCAGCCTTGGCGGGGACTATATGGAAGCCTACGAGCAGTACTTC. The encoded protein is CASSLGGDYMEAYEQYF. The rearrangement uses TRBV3-1 and TRBJ2-7; 7 bases line up with TRBD2. Germline CDR1 is LGHDT and CDR2 is YNNKEL (reference sequence). The CDR3 runs 17 residues. V gave up 4 bases and J gave up 2 bases; unmatched junction bases: 14.